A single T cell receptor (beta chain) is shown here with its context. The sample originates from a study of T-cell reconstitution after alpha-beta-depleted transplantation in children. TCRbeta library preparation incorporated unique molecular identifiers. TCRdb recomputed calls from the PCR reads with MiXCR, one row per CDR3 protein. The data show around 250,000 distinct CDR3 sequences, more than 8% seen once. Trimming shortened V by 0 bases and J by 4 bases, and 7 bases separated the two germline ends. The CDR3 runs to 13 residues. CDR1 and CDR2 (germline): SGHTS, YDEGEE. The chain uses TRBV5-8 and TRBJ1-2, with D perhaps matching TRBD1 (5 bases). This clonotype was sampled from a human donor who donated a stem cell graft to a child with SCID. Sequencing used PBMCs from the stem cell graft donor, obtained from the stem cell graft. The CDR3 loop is CASSLAGLYGYTF. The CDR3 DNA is TGTGCCAGCAGCTTGGCAGGGCTCTATGGCTACACCTTC.